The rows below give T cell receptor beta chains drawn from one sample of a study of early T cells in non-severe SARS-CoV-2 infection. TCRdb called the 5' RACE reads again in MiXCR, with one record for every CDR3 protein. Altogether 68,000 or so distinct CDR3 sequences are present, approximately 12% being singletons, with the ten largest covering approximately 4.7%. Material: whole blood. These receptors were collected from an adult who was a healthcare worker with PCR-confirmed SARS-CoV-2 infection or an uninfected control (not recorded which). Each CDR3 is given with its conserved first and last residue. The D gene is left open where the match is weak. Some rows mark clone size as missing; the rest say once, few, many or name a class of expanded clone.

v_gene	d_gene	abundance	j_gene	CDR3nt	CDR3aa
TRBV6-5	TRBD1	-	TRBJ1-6	TGTGCCAGCAGTGACAGGGGGAATTCACCCCTCCACTTT	CASSDRGNSPLHF
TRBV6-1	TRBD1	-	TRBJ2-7	TGTGCCAGCAGCGCGTACTCGACAGGGGGCTACGAGCAGTACTTC	CASSAYSTGGYEQYF
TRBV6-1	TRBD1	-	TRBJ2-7	TGTGCCAGCAGTGAATCCACAGGGGTTCCCTACGAGCAGTACTTC	CASSESTGVPYEQYF
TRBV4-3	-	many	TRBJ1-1	TGCGCCAGCAGCCAGAGAGGGATCACTGAAGCTTTCTTT	CASSQRGITEAFF
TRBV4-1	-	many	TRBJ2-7	TGCGCCAGCAGCCAAGTTTCCCAGAGAGGATACGAGCAGTACTTC	CASSQVSQRGYEQYF
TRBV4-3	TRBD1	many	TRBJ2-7	TGCGCCAGCAGCCAAGATCCGACAGGGCGGGAGCAGTACTTC	CASSQDPTGREQYF
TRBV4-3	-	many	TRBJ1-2	TGCGCCAGCAGCCAAGACAGGGGTTGGGCCTATGGCTACACCTTC	CASSQDRGWAYGYTF
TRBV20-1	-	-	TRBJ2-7	TGCAGTGCTAGAGATCGGGGGTTGGGACACGAGCAGTACTTC	CSARDRGLGHEQYF
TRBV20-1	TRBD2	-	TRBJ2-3	TGCAGTGCTAGAGTAGCGGGGAACACAGATACGCAGTATTTT	CSARVAGNTDTQYF
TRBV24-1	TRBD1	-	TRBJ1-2	TGTGCCACCAGTGATTGCCCCAGGACAGGGGAAAAGCCGCACGGCTACACCTTC	CATSDCPRTGEKPHGYTF
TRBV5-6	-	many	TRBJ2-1	TGTGCCAGCAGCTTTCGTGGGGTCGGCTCCTACAATGAGCAGTTCTTC	CASSFRGVGSYNEQFF
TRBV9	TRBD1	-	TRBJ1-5	TGTGCCAGCAGCGCGGGACAGGGGCCTAGCAATCAGCCCCAGCATTTT	CASSAGQGPSNQPQHF
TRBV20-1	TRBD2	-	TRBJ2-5	TGCAGTGCTAGAGTTACTAGCGGGGGACGAGAGACCCAGTACTTC	CSARVTSGGRETQYF
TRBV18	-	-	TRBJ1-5	TGTGCCAGCTCACCGTTGACAGGTAGCAATCAGCCCCAGCATTTT	CASSPLTGSNQPQHF
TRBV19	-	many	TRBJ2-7	TGTGCCAGTAGTATCGGGGGGCTTTACGAGCAGTACTTC	CASSIGGLYEQYF